Listed below are T cell receptor beta chains from one sample, sequenced in a study of shared clonotypes between healthy human individuals. The table came from immunoSEQ multiplex PCR; TCRdb's copy has only in-frame clones and leaves some out. The table has over 2 million clones, approximately 90% seen once; the top ten hold approximately 0.41%. Sequencing was done on a sample of naive CD4+ T cells from PBMCs. These receptors all come from a man aged 18-30 years in good health. Some clones in this sample may be carry-over from other donors' samples. CDR3s include the opening cysteine and the closing phenylalanine or tryptophan. Fields, in order: CDR3 protein, CDR3 DNA, V gene, clone size, CDR3 length, J gene, D gene. A D gene is named only where the DNA matches it firmly. The size field is filled for only some rows; it gives once, few, many or a size class.

CDR3 protein: CASTGLVFNEQFF
CDR3 DNA: TGTGCCAGCACCGGACTAGTTTTCAATGAGCAGTTCTTC
V gene: TRBV6-1
clone size: NA
CDR3 length: 13
J gene: TRBJ2-1
D gene: TRBD2

CDR3 protein: CSARALDTQYF
CDR3 DNA: TGCAGTGCTAGAGCATTAGATACGCAGTATTTT
V gene: TRBV20-1
clone size: NA
CDR3 length: 11
J gene: TRBJ2-3
D gene: NA

CDR3 protein: CSVEDPRLHYGYTF
CDR3 DNA: TGCAGCGTTGAAGACCCCCGACTTCACTATGGCTACACCTTC
V gene: TRBV29-1
clone size: NA
CDR3 length: 14
J gene: TRBJ1-2
D gene: NA

CDR3 protein: CASSGDRTYGYTF
CDR3 DNA: TGTGCCAGCAGCGGAGACAGAACCTATGGCTACACCTTC
V gene: TRBV7-9
clone size: NA
CDR3 length: 13
J gene: TRBJ1-2
D gene: NA

CDR3 protein: CASSPTGQINEKLFF
CDR3 DNA: TGTGCCAGCAGCCCGACGGGACAGATTAATGAAAAACTGTTTTTT
V gene: TRBV7-9
clone size: NA
CDR3 length: 15
J gene: TRBJ1-4
D gene: TRBD1

CDR3 protein: CASSSGQVHTGELFF
CDR3 DNA: TGTGCCAGCAGTTCGGGACAGGTTCACACCGGGGAGCTGTTTTTT
V gene: TRBV6-5
clone size: NA
CDR3 length: 15
J gene: TRBJ2-2
D gene: TRBD1

CDR3 protein: CASTLSGSSYNEQFF
CDR3 DNA: TGTGCCAGTACTCTTAGCGGAAGCTCCTACAATGAGCAGTTCTTC
V gene: TRBV19
clone size: NA
CDR3 length: 15
J gene: TRBJ2-1
D gene: NA

CDR3 protein: CASSLVQGVVAYSNQPQHF
CDR3 DNA: TGTGCCAGCAGCTTAGTTCAGGGGGTAGTTGCTTATAGCAATCAGCCCCAGCATTTT
V gene: TRBV7-9
clone size: NA
CDR3 length: 19
J gene: TRBJ1-5
D gene: TRBD1

CDR3 protein: CASRYQQEKSYEQYF
CDR3 DNA: TGTGCCAGCCGTTACCAACAGGAGAAGTCCTACGAGCAGTACTTC
V gene: TRBV2
clone size: NA
CDR3 length: 15
J gene: TRBJ2-7
D gene: NA

CDR3 protein: CASSHNGQGARKETQYF
CDR3 DNA: TGTGCCAGCAGCCATAATGGACAGGGGGCTCGTAAAGAGACCCAGTACTTC
V gene: TRBV7-9
clone size: NA
CDR3 length: 17
J gene: TRBJ2-5
D gene: TRBD1

CDR3 protein: CASSLGGTGFYEQYF
CDR3 DNA: TGTGCCAGCAGCCTCGGCGGGACAGGGTTTTACGAGCAGTACTTC
V gene: TRBV7-2
clone size: NA
CDR3 length: 15
J gene: TRBJ2-7
D gene: TRBD1

CDR3 protein: CASSQGDGSSYEQYF
CDR3 DNA: TGTGCCAGCAGCCAGGGGGACGGTAGCTCCTACGAGCAGTACTTC
V gene: TRBV4-2
clone size: once
CDR3 length: 15
J gene: TRBJ2-7
D gene: NA

CDR3 protein: CASSEARGHELYEQYF
CDR3 DNA: TGTGCCAGCAGTGAAGCTAGGGGGCACGAACTCTACGAGCAGTACTTC
V gene: TRBV6-1
clone size: NA
CDR3 length: 16
J gene: TRBJ2-7
D gene: TRBD1

CDR3 protein: CASSFWRESTGELFF
CDR3 DNA: TGTGCCAGCAGCTTTTGGCGGGAGAGCACCGGGGAGCTGTTTTTT
V gene: TRBV11-1
clone size: NA
CDR3 length: 15
J gene: TRBJ2-2
D gene: TRBD2

CDR3 protein: CASSQEMGQGALNEQFF
CDR3 DNA: TGCGCCAGCAGCCAAGAAATGGGACAGGGGGCGTTGAATGAGCAGTTCTTC
V gene: TRBV4-3
clone size: NA
CDR3 length: 17
J gene: TRBJ2-1
D gene: TRBD1

CDR3 protein: CASSTGTGSTEAFF
CDR3 DNA: TGTGCCAGCTCGACCGGGACAGGGAGCACTGAAGCTTTCTTT
V gene: TRBV18
clone size: NA
CDR3 length: 14
J gene: TRBJ1-1
D gene: TRBD1

CDR3 protein: CASSIGGQGRGYTF
CDR3 DNA: TGTGCCAGTAGTATAGGGGGACAGGGACGTGGCTACACCTTC
V gene: TRBV19
clone size: NA
CDR3 length: 14
J gene: TRBJ1-2
D gene: TRBD1

CDR3 protein: CASSLFSSANSPLHF
CDR3 DNA: TGTGCCAGCAGTTTATTCTCCAGCGCGAATTCACCCCTCCACTTT
V gene: TRBV27
clone size: NA
CDR3 length: 15
J gene: TRBJ1-6
D gene: NA

CDR3 protein: CASSRAGTYNEQFF
CDR3 DNA: TGTGCCAGCAGTCGAGCGGGCACCTACAATGAGCAGTTCTTC
V gene: TRBV28
clone size: NA
CDR3 length: 14
J gene: TRBJ2-1
D gene: NA

CDR3 protein: CASRAVQGVNEQYF
CDR3 DNA: TGTGCCAGCAGGGCCGTACAGGGGGTCAACGAGCAGTACTTC
V gene: TRBV2
clone size: NA
CDR3 length: 14
J gene: TRBJ2-7
D gene: TRBD1

CDR3 protein: CAISITSGTGVNTGELFF
CDR3 DNA: TGTGCCATCAGTATAACTAGCGGGACCGGGGTGAACACCGGGGAGCTGTTTTTT
V gene: TRBV10-3
clone size: NA
CDR3 length: 18
J gene: TRBJ2-2
D gene: TRBD2